This T cell receptor beta chain derives from a study of CD8+CD57+ T cells in acquired aplastic anemia. General study points: CD8+ Simpson's diversity showed no significant patient-control difference. Patients and controls shared twenty-nine CD8+ CDR3 sequences, which appeared highly expressed in patients and within their immunodominant clones.

Patients who underwent sequencing had shown CD8+CD57+ cell expansion by flow cytometry. As regards this clonotype: What it recognizes is unknown.

CDR3 length: 13 amino acids. V gave up 4 bases and J gave up 4 bases, with 11 bases separating them. Germline assignment: CDR1 SEHNR and CDR2 FQNEAQ (reference sequence). Genomic DNA provided the template from which TCR beta VDJ and CDR3 profiles were obtained. One entry per CDR3 protein results from TCRdb running MiXCR on the reads. The table records about 150,000 distinct CDR3 sequences, roughly 49% of them present only once. The chain employs TRBV7-9 and TRBJ2-7; weak D call: TRBD1 (5 bases). This clonotype was obtained from a human donor with aplastic anemia. Sequencing input: sorted CD4+, CD8+, or CD8+CD57+ T cells (not recorded which) from PBMCs. CDR3 region: CASSSTRVYEQYF. The CDR3 nucleotides read TGTGCCAGCAGCTCCACCAGGGTTTACGAGCAGTACTTC.